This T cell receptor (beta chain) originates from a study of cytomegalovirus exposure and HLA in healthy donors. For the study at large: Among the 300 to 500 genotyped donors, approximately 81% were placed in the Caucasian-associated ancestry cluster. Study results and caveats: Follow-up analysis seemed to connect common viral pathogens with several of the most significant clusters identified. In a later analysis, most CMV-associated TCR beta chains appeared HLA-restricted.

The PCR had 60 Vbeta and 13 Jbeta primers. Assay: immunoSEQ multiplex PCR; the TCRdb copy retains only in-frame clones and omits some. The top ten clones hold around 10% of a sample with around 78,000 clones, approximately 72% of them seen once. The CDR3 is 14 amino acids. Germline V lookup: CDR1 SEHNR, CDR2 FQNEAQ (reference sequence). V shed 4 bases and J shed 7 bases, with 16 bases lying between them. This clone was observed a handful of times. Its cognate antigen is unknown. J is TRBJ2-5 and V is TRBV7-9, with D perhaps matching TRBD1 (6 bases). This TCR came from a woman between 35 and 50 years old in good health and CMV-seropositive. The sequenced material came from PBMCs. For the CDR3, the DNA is TGTGCCAGCAGCTCTATGGGGGCCCAGGGGACCCAGTACTTC. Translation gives CASSSMGAQGTQYF.